In this sample, the clone carrying this TCR beta chain turned up many times. Its antigen remains unknown. The source of the sample is a study of T cell repertoires in cytomegalovirus infection. As for the study in general: The public TCR beta signatures pointed to both CMV infection and matching HLA type. Points from the study as a whole: The study found HLA-C-restricted CMV-specific TCR beta clonotypes dominating the ex vivo response. Pooled public TCR beta family frequency picked out CMV carriers with the relevant HLA.

TCRdb analysed the reads with MiXCR anew, one entry per CDR3 protein. The data show roughly 100,000 distinct CDR3 sequences, 15% to 20% seen once. V was trimmed by 6 bases and J by 0 bases, leaving 12 bases between them. Germline V CDR1 and CDR2: SGHAT, FQNNGV. The CDR3 runs 15 residues. The sequence was collected from a human donor in good health (CMV status not recorded). Some clones in this sample may be carry-over from other donors' samples. J is TRBJ1-3 and V is TRBV11-2; D is ambiguous. Sequencing was carried out using PBMCs. In DNA form, the CDR3 reads TGTGCCAGCAGGGGATCCCTCGGCTCTGGAAACACCATATATTTT. This translates into CASRGSLGSGNTIYF.